This T cell receptor (beta chain) derives from a study of shared T cell receptors in the human thymus. Repertoires were generated with immunoSEQ multiplex PCR, while TCRdb's copy carries only in-frame clones and drops some. The data show hundreds of thousands of clones, roughly 88% seen once. This CDR3 is built from 16 residues. Germline V CDR1 and CDR2: SGHTS, YDEGEE. V gave up 0 bases and J gave up 0 bases, with 10 bases separating them. These data were also reused for a study on human thymus T cells. That paper notes: Corrective heart surgery yielded the resections from which the thymus tissue came. Gene usage (both V and J) appeared biased in thymic and blood repertoires.

The receptor's source is a boy in the first two years of life with a congenital heart defect. The V gene is TRBV5-8, the J gene TRBJ1-3; D is ambiguous. Input material: thymocytes. The CDR3 loop is CASSLGEGGSGNTIYF. The DNA for the CDR3 is TGTGCCAGCAGCTTGGGGGAAGGAGGCTCTGGAAACACCATATATTTT.